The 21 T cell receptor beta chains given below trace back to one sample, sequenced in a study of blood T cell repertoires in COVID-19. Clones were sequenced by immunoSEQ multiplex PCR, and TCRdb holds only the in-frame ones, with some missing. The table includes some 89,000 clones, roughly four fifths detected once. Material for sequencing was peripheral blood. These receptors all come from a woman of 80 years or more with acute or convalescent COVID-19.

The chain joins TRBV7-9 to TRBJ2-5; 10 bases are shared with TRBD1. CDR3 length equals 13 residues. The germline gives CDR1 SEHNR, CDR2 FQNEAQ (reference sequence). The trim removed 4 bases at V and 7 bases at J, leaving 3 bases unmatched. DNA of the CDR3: TGTGCCAGCAGCTCGGGACAGGGGTGGACCCAGTACTTC. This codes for CASSSGQGWTQYF.

Here the CDR3 reads CASSLLGRDSSYEQYF. The CDR3 DNA follows: TGTGCCAGCAGCTTATTGGGCCGGGATAGCTCCTACGAGCAGTACTTC. The chain employs TRBV7-6 and TRBJ2-7, with a tentative D call TRBD2 (5 bases). Germline V gene sequence: CDR1 SGHVS, CDR2 FNYEAQ. This CDR3 region has 16 residues. V lost 2 bases, J lost 0 bases, and 14 bases lay in between.

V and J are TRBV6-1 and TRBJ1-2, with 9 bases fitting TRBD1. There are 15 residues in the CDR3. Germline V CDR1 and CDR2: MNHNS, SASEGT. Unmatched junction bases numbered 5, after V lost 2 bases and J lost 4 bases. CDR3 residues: CASSETGQGIYGYTF. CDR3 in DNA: TGTGCCAGCAGTGAAACTGGACAGGGGATCTATGGCTACACCTTC.

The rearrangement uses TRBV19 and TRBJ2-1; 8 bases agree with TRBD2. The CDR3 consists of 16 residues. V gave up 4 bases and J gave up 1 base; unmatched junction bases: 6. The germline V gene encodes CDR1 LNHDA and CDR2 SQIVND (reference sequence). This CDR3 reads CASSTLSGSSYNEQFF. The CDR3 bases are TGTGCCAGTAGTACGCTCAGCGGGAGTTCCTACAATGAGCAGTTCTTC.

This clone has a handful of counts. The CDR3 spells CATSDLKRQSGANVLTF. The DNA of the CDR3 is TGTGCCACCAGTGATTTGAAAAGACAGTCTGGGGCCAACGTCCTGACTTTC. The V gene is TRBV24-1, the J gene TRBJ2-6; D possibly corresponds to TRBD1 (5 bases). The length of the CDR3 is 17 residues. V was cut by 0 bases and J by 1 base, with 9 bases left in between. CDR1 and CDR2 from the germline V gene are KGHDR and SFDVKD.

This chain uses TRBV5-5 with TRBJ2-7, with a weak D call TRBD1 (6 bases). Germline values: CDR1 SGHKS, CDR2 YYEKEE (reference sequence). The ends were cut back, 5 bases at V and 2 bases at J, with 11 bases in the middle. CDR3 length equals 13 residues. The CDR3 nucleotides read TGTGCCAGCAGGGATACAGGGACCTACGAGCAGTACTTC. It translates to CASRDTGTYEQYF.

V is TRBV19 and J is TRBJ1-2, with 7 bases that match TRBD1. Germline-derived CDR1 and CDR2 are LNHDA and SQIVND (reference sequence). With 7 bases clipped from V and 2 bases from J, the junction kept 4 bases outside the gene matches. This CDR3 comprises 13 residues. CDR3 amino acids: CASNGQANYGYTF. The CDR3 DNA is TGTGCCAGTAATGGACAGGCAAACTATGGCTACACCTTC. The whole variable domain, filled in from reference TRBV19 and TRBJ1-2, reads DGGITQSPKYLFRKEGQNVTLSCEQNLNHDAMYWYRQDPGQGLRLIYYSQIVNDFQKGDIAEGYSVSREKKESFPLTVTSAQKNPTAFYLCASNGQANYGYTFGSGTRLTVV.

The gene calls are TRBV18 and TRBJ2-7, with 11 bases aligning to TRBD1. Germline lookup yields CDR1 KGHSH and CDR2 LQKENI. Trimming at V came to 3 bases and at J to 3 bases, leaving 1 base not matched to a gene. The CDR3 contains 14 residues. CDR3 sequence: CASSPGTGGYEQYF. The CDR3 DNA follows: TGTGCCAGCTCACCCGGGACAGGGGGCTACGAGCAGTACTTC. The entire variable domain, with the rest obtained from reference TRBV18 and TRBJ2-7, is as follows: NAGVMQNPRHLVRRRGQEARLRCSPMKGHSHVYWYRQLPEEGLKFMVYLQKENIIDESGMPKERFSAEFPKEGPSILRIQQVVRGDSAAYFCASSPGTGGYEQYFGPGTRLTVT.

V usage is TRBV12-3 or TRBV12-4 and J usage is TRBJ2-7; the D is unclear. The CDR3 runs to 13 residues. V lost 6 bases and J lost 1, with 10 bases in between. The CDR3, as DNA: TGTGCCAGCAGGCGCCCAAGATCCTACGAGCAGTACTTC. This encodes CASRRPRSYEQYF.

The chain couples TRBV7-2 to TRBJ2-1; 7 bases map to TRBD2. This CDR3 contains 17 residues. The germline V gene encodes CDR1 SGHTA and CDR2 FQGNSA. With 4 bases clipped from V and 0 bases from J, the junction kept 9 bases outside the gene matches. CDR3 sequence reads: CASSYLAPGGSYNEQFF. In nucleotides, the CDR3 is TGTGCCAGCAGCTACCTCGCCCCGGGGGGCTCCTACAATGAGCAGTTCTTC.

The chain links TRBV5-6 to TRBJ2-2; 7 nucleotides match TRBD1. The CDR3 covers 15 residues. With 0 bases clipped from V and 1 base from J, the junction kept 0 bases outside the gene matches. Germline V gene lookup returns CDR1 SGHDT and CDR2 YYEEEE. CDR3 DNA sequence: TGTGCCAGCAGCTTGGGGACAGGGAACACCGGGGAGCTGTTTTTT. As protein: CASSLGTGNTGELFF.

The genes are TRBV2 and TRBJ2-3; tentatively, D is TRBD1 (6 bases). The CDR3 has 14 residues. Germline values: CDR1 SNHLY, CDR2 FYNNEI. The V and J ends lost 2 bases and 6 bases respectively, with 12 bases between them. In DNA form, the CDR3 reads TGTGCCAGCAGTGAATCACAGGGTCGGGATACGCAGTATTTT. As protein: CASSESQGRDTQYF.

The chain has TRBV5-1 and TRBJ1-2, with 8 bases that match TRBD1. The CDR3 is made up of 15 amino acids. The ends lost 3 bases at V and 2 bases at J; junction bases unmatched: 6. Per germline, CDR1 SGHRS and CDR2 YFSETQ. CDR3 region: CASSSIGTGNYGYTF. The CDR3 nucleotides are TGCGCCAGCAGCTCCATCGGGACAGGCAACTATGGCTACACCTTC.

CDR3 region: CASSFGTEAFF. CDR3 sequence (DNA): TGTGCCAGCAGCTTCGGTACTGAAGCTTTCTTT. V usage is TRBV7-8 and J usage is TRBJ1-1; no clear D gene. Germline assignment: CDR1 SGHVS and CDR2 FQNEAQ. V was cut by 3 bases and J by 5 bases, with 4 bases left in between. This CDR3 has 11 amino acids.

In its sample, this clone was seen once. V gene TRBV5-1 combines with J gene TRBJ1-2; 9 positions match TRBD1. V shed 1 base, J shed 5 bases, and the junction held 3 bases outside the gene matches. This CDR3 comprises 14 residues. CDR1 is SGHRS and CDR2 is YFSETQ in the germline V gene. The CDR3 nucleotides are TGCGCCAGCAGCTTGACAGGGGGCTGGTATGGCTACACCTTC. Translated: CASSLTGGWYGYTF. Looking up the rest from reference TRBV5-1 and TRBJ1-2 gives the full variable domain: KAGVTQTPRYLIKTRGQQVTLSCSPISGHRSVSWYQQTPGQGLQFLFEYFSETQRNKGNFPGRFSGRQFSNSRSEMNVSTLELGDSALYLCASSLTGGWYGYTFGSGTRLTVV.

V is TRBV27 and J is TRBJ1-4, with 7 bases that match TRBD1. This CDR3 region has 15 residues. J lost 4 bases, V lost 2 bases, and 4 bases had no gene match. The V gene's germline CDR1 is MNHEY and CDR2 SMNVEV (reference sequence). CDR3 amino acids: CASSLGTARNEKLFF. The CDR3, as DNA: TGTGCCAGCAGTTTAGGGACAGCGCGTAATGAAAAACTGTTTTTT. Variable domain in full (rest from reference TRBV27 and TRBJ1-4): EAQVTQNPRYLITVTGKKLTVTCSQNMNHEYMSWYRQDPGLGLRQIYYSMNVEVTDKGDVPEGYKVSRKEKRNFPLILESPSPNQTSLYFCASSLGTARNEKLFFGSGTQLSVL.

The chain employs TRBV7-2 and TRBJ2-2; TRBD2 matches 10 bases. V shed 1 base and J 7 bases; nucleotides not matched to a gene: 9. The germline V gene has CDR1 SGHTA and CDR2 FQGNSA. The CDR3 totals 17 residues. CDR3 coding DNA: TGTGCCAGCAGCTTAGACGTGGCTAGCGGGAGTGGCGGGGAGCTGTTTTTT. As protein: CASSLDVASGSGGELFF.

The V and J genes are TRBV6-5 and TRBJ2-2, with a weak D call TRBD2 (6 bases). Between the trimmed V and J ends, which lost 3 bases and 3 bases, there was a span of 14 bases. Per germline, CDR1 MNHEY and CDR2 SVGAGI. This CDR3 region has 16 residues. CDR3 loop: CASSYLVGGYTGELFF. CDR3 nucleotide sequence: TGTGCCAGCAGTTATTTAGTGGGGGGATACACCGGGGAGCTGTTTTTT.

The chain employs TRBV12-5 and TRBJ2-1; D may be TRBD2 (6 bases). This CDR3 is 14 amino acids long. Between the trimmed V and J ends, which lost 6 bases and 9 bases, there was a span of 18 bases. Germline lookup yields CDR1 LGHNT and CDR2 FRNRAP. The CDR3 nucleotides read TGTGCTAGTGGCCCCCCGAGGATAGCGGTTGAGCAGTTCTTC. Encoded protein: CASGPPRIAVEQFF.

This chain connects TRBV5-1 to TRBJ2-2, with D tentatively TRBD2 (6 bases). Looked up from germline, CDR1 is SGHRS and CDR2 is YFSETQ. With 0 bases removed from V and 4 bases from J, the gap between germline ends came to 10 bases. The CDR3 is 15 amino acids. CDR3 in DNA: TGCGCCAGCAGCTTGGTACCCGGGGGCACCGGGGAGCTGTTTTTT. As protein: CASSLVPGGTGELFF. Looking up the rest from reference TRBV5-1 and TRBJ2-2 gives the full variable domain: KAGVTQTPRYLIKTRGQQVTLSCSPISGHRSVSWYQQTPGQGLQFLFEYFSETQRNKGNFPGRFSGRQFSNSRSEMNVSTLELGDSALYLCASSLVPGGTGELFFGEGSRLTVL.

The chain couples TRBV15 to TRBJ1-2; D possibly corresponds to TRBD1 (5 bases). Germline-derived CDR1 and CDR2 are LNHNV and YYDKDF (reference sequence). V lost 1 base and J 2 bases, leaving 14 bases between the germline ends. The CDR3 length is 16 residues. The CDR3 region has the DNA TGTGCCACCAGCAGAGGGGGGACTCAGTCAAACTATGGCTACACCTTC. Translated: CATSRGGTQSNYGYTF.